The 27 T cell receptor beta chains below were found in one sample sequenced in a study of blood T cells in healthy people across ages. It was with a sample-barcoded 5' primer and a J-beta primer mix that a second PCR of roughly 7 to 12 cycles was run. TCRdb redid the calling of the 5' RACE reads with MiXCR, one entry per CDR3 protein. This sample yields some 790,000 distinct CDR3 sequences, of which less than 35% are seen a single time; around 16% belongs to the top ten. Source material: blood. All receptors derive from a woman of 80 years or more in good health.

This clonotype came up many times. V is TRBV6-1 and J is TRBJ2-5; no firm D call. The CDR3 consists of 14 residues. CDR1 and CDR2 from the germline V gene are MNHNS and SASEGT. V was shortened by 1 base and J by 5 bases, with 11 bases between the two germline ends. This CDR3 is CASSEEPWRETQYF. The CDR3 coding sequence is TGTGCCAGCAGTGAAGAACCCTGGCGGGAGACCCAGTACTTC.

This clonotype occurred many times. The V call is TRBV7-9, the J call TRBJ1-4; D not certain. The CDR3 is 15 residues long. V lost 0 bases, J lost 4 bases, and 9 bases lay in between. Germline assignment: CDR1 SEHNR and CDR2 FQNEAQ (reference sequence). The CDR3 loop reads CASSLAETVNEKLFF. CDR3 nucleotide sequence: TGTGCCAGCAGCTTAGCGGAGACCGTTAATGAAAAACTGTTTTTT.

CDR3 nucleotide sequence: TGCGCCAGCAGCCAAGACGAGGAGACTAGGGGGTACGAGCAGTACTTC. It is translated as CASSQDEETRGYEQYF. J is TRBJ2-7 and V is TRBV4-1; possibly TRBD1 or TRBD2 for D (6 bases each). The CDR3 contains 16 residues. V lost 0 bases to trimming and J lost 4 bases, with 16 bases between them. Germline CDR1 reads MGHRA; CDR2 reads YSYEKL.

The rearrangement uses TRBV7-2 and TRBJ2-1, with 8 bases that match TRBD2. Trimming at V came to 5 bases and at J to 1 base, leaving 4 bases not matched to a gene. CDR3 length: 15 residues. CDR1 and CDR2 from the germline V gene are SGHTA and FQGNSA. CDR3 protein: CASSTLAASYNEQFF. The CDR3 DNA follows: TGTGCCAGCAGCACACTAGCGGCATCCTACAATGAGCAGTTCTTC.

To note about this clonotype: A much larger clone lies a single base off, so this may be a read error. The CDR3 sequence is CASSHDRGVTEAFF. CDR3 in DNA: TGTGCCAGCAGTCACGACAGGGGGGTCACTGAAGCTTTCTTT. This chain connects TRBV12-3 or TRBV12-4 to TRBJ1-1; 9 bases line up with TRBD1. Trimming cost V 5 bases and J 4 bases; bases outside gene matches: 5. CDR3 size: 14 residues.

This clonotype was detected once. The chain employs TRBV7-2 and TRBJ2-4, with 9 bases fitting TRBD1. This CDR3 spans 17 amino acids. Germline V CDR1 and CDR2: SGHTA, FQGNSA. J lost 3 bases, V lost 2 bases, and 8 bases had no gene match. The CDR3 DNA reads TGTGCCAGCAGCTTAAGAGGGACAGGGATTGGCAAAAACATTCAGTACTTC. Translation gives CASSLRGTGIGKNIQYF.

The chain links TRBV20-1 to TRBJ2-1, with 9 bases fitting TRBD1. From germline, CDR1 is DFQATT and CDR2 SNEGSKA (reference sequence). This CDR3 contains 15 residues. V was pared by 7 bases and J by 4 bases, with 11 bases of the junction left unmatched. The CDR3 protein is CSVGYAGTGYNEQFF. Here the CDR3 DNA reads TGCAGTGTTGGGTATGCCGGGACAGGGTACAATGAGCAGTTCTTC.

The chain links TRBV4-1 to TRBJ1-1; no definite D call. The germline CDR1 and CDR2 sequences are MGHRA and YSYEKL. Trimming stripped 1 base from V and 3 bases from J, with 6 bases between. The CDR3 totals 13 residues. The chain's CDR3 is CASSQVMDTEAFF. The CDR3 DNA is TGCGCCAGCAGCCAAGTAATGGACACTGAAGCTTTCTTT.

The rearrangement links TRBV4-2 to TRBJ2-5, with a tentative D call TRBD1 (7 bases). Germline V CDR1 and CDR2: LGHNA, YNFKEQ. The CDR3 has 15 residues. The V gene lost 2 bases and the J gene lost 5 bases, with 15 bases spanning the gap. The CDR3 spells CASSQSSGGRETQYF. CDR3 bases: TGTGCCAGCAGCCAATCCTCAGGGGGGCGGGAGACCCAGTACTTC.

This chain connects TRBV19 to TRBJ2-1; no clear D. Per the germline V gene, CDR1 is LNHDA and CDR2 is SQIVND (reference sequence). V was shortened by 0 bases and J by 12 bases, with 18 bases between the two germline ends. The CDR3 runs to 15 residues. The CDR3 DNA reads as TGTGCCAGTAGTATAGATCATACCTCTACAATGACGCAGTTCTTC. Its protein is CASSIDHTSTMTQFF.

The table lists this clonotype with many counts. The J gene is TRBJ1-2, the V gene TRBV20-1; a weak D match, TRBD1 (5 bases). The CDR3 runs 13 residues. The germline CDR1 and CDR2 sequences are DFQATT and SNEGSKA (reference sequence). Trimming left V 6 bases short and J 5 bases short, with 16 bases between. CDR3 coding DNA: TGCAGTGCCAGACCCCAGGGAGTTTATGGCTACACCTTC. Translating gives CSARPQGVYGYTF.

In its sample, this clonotype was seen many times. The chain couples TRBV15 to TRBJ2-5; a possible D gene is TRBD2 (6 bases). Per germline, CDR1 LNHNV and CDR2 YYDKDF (reference sequence). V lost 0 bases to trimming and J lost 2 bases, with 13 bases between them. This CDR3 is 16 amino acids long. CDR3 residues: CATSRDPAGPQETQYF. CDR3 DNA sequence: TGTGCCACCAGCAGAGATCCTGCGGGACCTCAAGAGACCCAGTACTTC.

This clonotype appeared a few times. The V call is TRBV7-2, the J call TRBJ1-5, with a possible D match to TRBD1 (5 bases). The CDR3 contains 15 residues. Germline V gene lookup returns CDR1 SGHTA and CDR2 FQGNSA. V was clipped by 5 bases and J by 1 base, with 12 bases between them. The CDR3 bases are TGTGCCAGCAGCACCAGGGCCTTGAGCAATCAGCCCCAGCATTTT. Encoded protein: CASSTRALSNQPQHF.

This clonotype was found many times. V gene TRBV2 combines with J gene TRBJ2-1, with 8 nucleotides matching TRBD2. V lost 4 bases to trimming and J lost 5 bases; unmatched junction nucleotides: 10. The CDR3 covers 16 residues. The V gene's germline CDR1 is SNHLY and CDR2 FYNNEI. The DNA for the CDR3 is TGTGCCAGCAGTGTACGGGCTAGCGGGTCAAACAATGAGCAGTTCTTC. Protein: CASSVRASGSNNEQFF.

This chain uses TRBV5-5 with TRBJ2-1; 8 bases agree with TRBD2. V trimming: 3 bases; J trimming: 8 bases; junction bases outside the gene matches: 10. CDR3 size: 15 residues. Germline lookup yields CDR1 SGHKS and CDR2 YYEKEE (reference sequence). CDR3 residues: CASSWSSGVGDEQFF. CDR3 nucleotides: TGTGCCAGCAGCTGGAGTAGCGGGGTAGGGGATGAGCAGTTCTTC.

The chain couples TRBV5-5 to TRBJ1-1, with 11 positions matching TRBD1. V dropped 0 bases and J dropped 8; count of bases not matched to a gene: 3. From germline, CDR1 is SGHKS and CDR2 YYEKEE (reference sequence). The CDR3 has 14 residues. The CDR3 is CASSLGWTGGEAFF. CDR3 coding DNA: TGTGCCAGCAGCTTGGGTTGGACAGGGGGCGAAGCTTTCTTT.

This clonotype was seen at least ten times. V is TRBV4-3 and J is TRBJ2-5, with TRBD2 matching 13 bases. V lost 2 bases and J lost 2; bases outside the gene matches: 14. The CDR3 extends over 20 amino acids. Germline CDR1 reads LGHNA; CDR2 reads YSLEER. The CDR3 DNA sequence: TGCGCCAGCAGCCAACTTGCCGGGACTAGCGGGGTATATTCTCAAGAGACCCAGTACTTC. It codes for CASSQLAGTSGVYSQETQYF.

Remarks on this clonotype: The junction departs from the called germline gene at one end, perhaps through a read error. This chain connects TRBV20-1 to TRBJ2-7, with D perhaps matching TRBD1 or TRBD2 (5 bases each). CDR1 DFQATT and CDR2 SNEGSKA come from the germline V gene (reference sequence). The CDR3 runs 18 residues. CDR3 residues: CSARDKTSQGRPSYEQYF. DNA of the CDR3: TGCAGCGCTAGAGATAAGACGTCCCAGGGACGACCATCCTACGAGCAGTACTTC.

In its sample, this clonotype was seen many times. The rearrangement links TRBV27 to TRBJ2-7; 7 nucleotides match TRBD2. V lost 7 bases to trimming and J lost 1 base; unmatched junction nucleotides: 25. The CDR3 consists of 20 residues. Germline assignment: CDR1 MNHEY and CDR2 SMNVEV (reference sequence). This CDR3 reads CASNPFSPQHCGGSSYEQYF. The CDR3 DNA reads as TGTGCCAGCAATCCCTTTTCCCCCCAGCATTGCGGGGGTAGTTCCTACGAGCAGTACTTC.

Of note for this clonotype: Relative to the germline gene, one junction end is altered; a read error may explain this. The chain couples TRBV27 to TRBJ2-1, with a tentative D call TRBD1 (6 bases). This CDR3 spans 16 amino acids. Germline CDR1 reads MNHEY; CDR2 reads SMNVEV (reference sequence). CDR3 protein: CASSISGTMSVREQFF. The CDR3 region has the DNA TGTGCCAGCAGTATATCCGGGACAATGAGTGTAAGGGAGCAGTTCTTC.

This clonotype was seen many times. The rearrangement links TRBV3-1 to TRBJ2-5; maybe TRBD2 (6 bases). The V end was cut by 0 bases, the J end by 3 bases, with 14 bases between. The CDR3 spans 16 residues. Germline V gene sequence: CDR1 LGHDT, CDR2 YNNKEL (reference sequence). DNA for the CDR3: TGTGCCAGCAGCCAAGATCCCGGGACTCGTAAAGAGACCCAGTACTTC. This encodes CASSQDPGTRKETQYF.

With regard to this clonotype: A single base separates this from a much larger clone, so it may be a read error. The V call is TRBV2, the J call TRBJ1-5; a weak D match, TRBD1 (5 bases). Looked up from germline, CDR1 is SNHLY and CDR2 is FYNNEI. CDR3 length: 14 residues. Trimming pared 1 base from V and 1 base from J, leaving 5 bases between. In nucleotides, the CDR3 is TGTGCCAGCAGTGAAGGGGACAGCAATCAGCCCCAGCATTTT. Amino acid sequence: CASSEGDSNQPQHF. Using reference TRBV2 and TRBJ1-5 for the parts outside the CDR3, the full variable domain is EPEVTQTPSHQVTQMGQEVILRCVPISNHLYFYWYRQILGQKVEFLVSFYNNEISEKSEIFDDQFSVERPDGSNFTLKIRSTKLEDSAMYFCASSEGDSNQPQHFGDGTRLSIL.

Comments on this clonotype: Since a much larger clone is just one base distant, this may be a read error. The CDR3 nucleotides are TGTGCCAGCAGGACAGTTTTGAACACTGAAGTTTTCTTT. This sequence encodes CASRTVLNTEVFF. This sequence joins TRBV12-3 or TRBV12-4 and TRBJ1-1, with D possibly being TRBD1 (5 bases). The CDR3 runs to 13 residues.

This clonotype appeared many times. J is TRBJ2-3 and V is TRBV7-8, with D possibly matching TRBD2 (6 bases). Trimming cost V 1 base and J 0 bases, with 17 bases left between them. This CDR3 region has 18 residues. Germline loops: CDR1 SGHVS, CDR2 FQNEAQ. CDR3 DNA: TGTGCCAGCAGCTTAGGTCTTCTCTCCGGGACTAGCACAGATACGCAGTATTTT. This gives the protein CASSLGLLSGTSTDTQYF. The full variable domain, completed using reference TRBV7-8 and TRBJ2-3, is GAGVSQSPRYKVAKRGQDVALRCDPISGHVSLFWYQQALGQGPEFLTYFQNEAQLDKSGLPSDRFFAERPEGSVSTLKIQRTQQEDSAVYLCASSLGLLSGTSTDTQYFGPGTRLTVL.

This clonotype was counted ten times or more. V and J are TRBV7-9 and TRBJ2-7, with a weak D call TRBD1 (5 bases). This CDR3 region has 13 residues. Trimming cost V 5 bases and J 2 bases, with 10 bases left between them. Germline values: CDR1 SEHNR, CDR2 FQNEAQ (reference sequence). This chain's CDR3 is CASSMDTTYEQYF. In nucleotides, the CDR3 is TGTGCCAGCAGCATGGACACGACCTACGAGCAGTACTTC.

Ten or more counts support this clonotype. This chain uses TRBV6-2 or TRBV6-3 with TRBJ1-1; D not resolved. The length of the CDR3 is 15 residues. Germline V gene data show CDR1 as MNHEY and CDR2 as SVGEGT. Trimming pared 3 bases from V and 1 base from J, leaving 12 bases between. CDR3 amino acids: CASSYHRPENTEAFF. CDR3 bases: TGTGCCAGCAGTTATCACCGTCCCGAGAACACTGAAGCTTTCTTT.

At least ten counts were recorded for this clonotype. The J gene is TRBJ2-1, the V gene TRBV20-1; 9 nucleotides line up with TRBD2. The germline CDR1 and CDR2 sequences are DFQATT and SNEGSKA (reference sequence). V shed 6 bases, J shed 4 bases, and the junction held 7 bases outside the gene matches. The CDR3 runs 14 residues. The CDR3 loop reads CSAMAGGPYNEQFF. CDR3 sequence (DNA): TGCAGTGCAATGGCGGGGGGGCCGTACAATGAGCAGTTCTTC.